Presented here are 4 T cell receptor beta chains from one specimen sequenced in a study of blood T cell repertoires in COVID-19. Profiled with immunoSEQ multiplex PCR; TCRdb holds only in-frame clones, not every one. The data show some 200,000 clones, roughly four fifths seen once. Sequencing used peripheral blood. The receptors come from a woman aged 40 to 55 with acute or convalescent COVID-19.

The CDR3 region has the DNA TGTGCCAGCAGCTGGACAGGGAGTATCGACAATGAGCAGTTCTTC. Its translation is CASSWTGSIDNEQFF. The rearrangement joins TRBV7-9 to TRBJ2-1; 8 nucleotides match TRBD1. CDR1 and CDR2 from the germline V gene are SEHNR and FQNEAQ (reference sequence). With V trimmed by 4 bases and J by 5 bases, 7 bases remained unmatched. The CDR3 has 15 amino acids.

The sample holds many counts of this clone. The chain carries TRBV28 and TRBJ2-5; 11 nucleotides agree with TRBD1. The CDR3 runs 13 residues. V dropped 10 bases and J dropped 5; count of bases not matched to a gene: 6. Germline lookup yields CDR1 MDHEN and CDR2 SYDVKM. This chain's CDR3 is CATLGQGGETQYF. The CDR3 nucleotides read TGTGCCACCTTGGGACAGGGGGGGGAGACCCAGTACTTC.

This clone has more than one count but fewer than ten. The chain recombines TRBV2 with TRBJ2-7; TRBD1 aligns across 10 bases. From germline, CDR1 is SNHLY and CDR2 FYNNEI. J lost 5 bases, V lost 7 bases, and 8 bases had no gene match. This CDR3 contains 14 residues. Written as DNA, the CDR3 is TGTGCCAGCACCGCCGGGACAGGGGTCGACGAGCAGTACTTC. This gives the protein CASTAGTGVDEQYF. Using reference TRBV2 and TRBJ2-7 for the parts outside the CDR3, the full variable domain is EPEVTQTPSHQVTQMGQEVILRCVPISNHLYFYWYRQILGQKVEFLVSFYNNEISEKSEIFDDQFSVERPDGSNFTLKIRSTKLEDSAMYFCASTAGTGVDEQYFGPGTRLTVT.

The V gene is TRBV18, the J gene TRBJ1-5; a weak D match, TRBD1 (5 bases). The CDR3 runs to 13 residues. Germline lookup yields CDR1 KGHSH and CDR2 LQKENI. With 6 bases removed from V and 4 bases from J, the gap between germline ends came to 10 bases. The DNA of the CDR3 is TGTGCCAGCTCTCTCGACAGAAATCAGCCCCAGCATTTT. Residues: CASSLDRNQPQHF.